The entry below gives a single T cell receptor (beta chain) sequence along with its context. The antigen is not known. A J-beta primer mix and a sample-barcoded 5' primer were used in a second PCR of about 6 to 12 cycles. From the 5' RACE reads, TCRdb called clonotypes with MiXCR, one entry per CDR3 protein. The profile shows about 1.6 million distinct CDR3 sequences, 30% to 40% of them singletons. The data belong to a study of blood T cells in healthy people across ages. Findings of the study overall: Possibly, changes in expanded clonotypes were confounded because donor CMV status was unknown.

The CDR3 is 15 amino acids. Germline V gives CDR1 SGHVS, CDR2 FQNEAQ. The V end was cut by 1 base, the J end by 4 bases, with 13 bases between. This clonotype originated in a woman under 40 in good health. J is TRBJ1-2 and V is TRBV7-8, with D perhaps TRBD1 (6 bases). The sample taken for sequencing was blood. The CDR3 DNA is TGTGCCAGCAGCTTAGAGTTAGGGGGGTGCTATGGCTACACCTTC. Its translation: CASSLELGGCYGYTF.